This T cell receptor (beta chain) was sequenced in a study of blood T cells in healthy people across ages. A sample-barcoded 5' primer and a J-beta primer mix were used in a second PCR of about 7 to 12 cycles. TCRdb re-analysed the 5' RACE reads in MiXCR, keeping a single row per CDR3 protein. This sample has 1.5 million to 2 million distinct CDR3 sequences, with about 50% found just once. This CDR3 comprises 12 residues. V lost 2 bases to trimming and J lost 7 bases, with 8 bases between them. The sample holds a few counts of this clonotype. The clonotype comes from a woman in her forties in good health. V and J are TRBV12-3 or TRBV12-4 and TRBJ1-1; D call uncertain. Material for sequencing was blood. The DNA for the CDR3 is TGTGCCAGCAGTTTACACAGCCGTGAAGCTTTCTTT. Translating it yields CASSLHSREAFF.